A selection of T cell receptor beta chains follows, all from one sample in a study of a mutant IDH1 vaccine in newly diagnosed glioma. The repertoire was sequenced with immunoSEQ multiplex PCR; TCRdb's copy has only in-frame clones and lacks some. This sample has roughly 40,000 clones, with approximately 90% found just once. Antigens of these TCRs are unknown. The sequencing here drew on PBMCs, taken from a glioma patient whose treatment included an IDH1 peptide vaccine. These receptors originate from a man aged 45-60 years with glioma. The CDR3 runs from the conserved cysteine through the conserved F or W. A D gene is named only where the DNA matches it firmly. Rows may omit the clone size; those that give it use once, few, many or a size class.

clone_size: -; cdr3_length: 13; j_call: TRBJ2-7; v_call: TRBV7-8; d_call: -; cdr3_nt: TGTGCCAGCAGCTTAGTACCGGACCTCGAGCAGTACTTC; cdr3_aa: CASSLVPDLEQYF
clone_size: -; cdr3_length: 22; j_call: TRBJ1-5; v_call: TRBV28; d_call: TRBD1; cdr3_nt: TGTGCCAGCAGTTTAGTATTCCCCGGGACCATTTTGGAGGGGGCAGGGAATCAGCCCCAGCATTTT; cdr3_aa: CASSLVFPGTILEGAGNQPQHF
clone_size: -; cdr3_length: 14; j_call: TRBJ2-6; v_call: TRBV5-8; d_call: -; cdr3_nt: TGTGCCAGCACCTACTTCTCTGGGGCCAACGTCCTGACTTTC; cdr3_aa: CASTYFSGANVLTF
clone_size: -; cdr3_length: 13; j_call: TRBJ2-2; v_call: TRBV5-1; d_call: -; cdr3_nt: TGCGCCAGCAGGCCCGAGGCAACCGGGGAGCTGTTTTTT; cdr3_aa: CASRPEATGELFF
clone_size: -; cdr3_length: 11; j_call: TRBJ2-3; v_call: TRBV2; d_call: -; cdr3_nt: TGTGCCAGCAGTGTTGCGGATACGCAGTATTTT; cdr3_aa: CASSVADTQYF
clone_size: -; cdr3_length: 13; j_call: TRBJ1-5; v_call: TRBV5-4; d_call: -; cdr3_nt: TGTGCCAGCAGCTTGGACAGCAATCAGCCCCAGCATTTT; cdr3_aa: CASSLDSNQPQHF
clone_size: -; cdr3_length: 12; j_call: TRBJ2-1; v_call: TRBV7-9; d_call: TRBD2; cdr3_nt: TGTGCCAGCAGCACCAGCGGGGATGAGCAGTTCTTC; cdr3_aa: CASSTSGDEQFF
clone_size: -; cdr3_length: 13; j_call: TRBJ1-3; v_call: TRBV30; d_call: -; cdr3_nt: TGTGCCTCCTCTGGTAGCTCTGGAAACACCATATATTTT; cdr3_aa: CASSGSSGNTIYF
clone_size: -; cdr3_length: 13; j_call: TRBJ1-2; v_call: TRBV25-1; d_call: -; cdr3_nt: TGTGCCAGCACCCCGGGGGGCGCGTATGGCTACACCTTC; cdr3_aa: CASTPGGAYGYTF
clone_size: -; cdr3_length: 14; j_call: TRBJ2-4; v_call: TRBV6-5; d_call: -; cdr3_nt: TGTGCCAGCAGTTACGGGCAGGGCAAGAACATTCAGTACTTC; cdr3_aa: CASSYGQGKNIQYF
clone_size: -; cdr3_length: 15; j_call: TRBJ1-6; v_call: TRBV7-9; d_call: -; cdr3_nt: TGTGCCAGCAGAGCCGAGGAAGGGAACTATTCACCCCTCCACTTT; cdr3_aa: CASRAEEGNYSPLHF
clone_size: -; cdr3_length: 15; j_call: TRBJ2-2; v_call: TRBV11-3; d_call: -; cdr3_nt: TGTGCCAGCAGCTTAGCCGGCGGGCCCACCGGGGAGCTGTTTTTT; cdr3_aa: CASSLAGGPTGELFF
clone_size: -; cdr3_length: 16; j_call: TRBJ1-6; v_call: TRBV30; d_call: -; cdr3_nt: TGTGCCTGGAGTGTAATGTTCAGGGCTAATAATTCACCCCTCCACTTT; cdr3_aa: CAWSVMFRANNSPLHF
clone_size: -; cdr3_length: 12; j_call: TRBJ2-1; v_call: TRBV7-8; d_call: -; cdr3_nt: TGTGCCAGCAGCTCCGGACACAATGAGCAGTTCTTC; cdr3_aa: CASSSGHNEQFF
clone_size: -; cdr3_length: 16; j_call: TRBJ2-2; v_call: TRBV4-2; d_call: -; cdr3_nt: TGTGCCAGCAGCCAAGTTTTGGGCCCGAACACCGGGGAGCTGTTTTTT; cdr3_aa: CASSQVLGPNTGELFF
clone_size: -; cdr3_length: 14; j_call: TRBJ1-5; v_call: TRBV6-1; d_call: -; cdr3_nt: TGTGCCAGCAGTGTAGAAGGAGTCAATCAGCCCCAGCATTTT; cdr3_aa: CASSVEGVNQPQHF
clone_size: -; cdr3_length: 14; j_call: TRBJ1-3; v_call: TRBV7-3; d_call: -; cdr3_nt: TGTGCCAGCAGCTCGGGGCCCTCTGGAAACACCATATATTTT; cdr3_aa: CASSSGPSGNTIYF
clone_size: few; cdr3_length: 14; j_call: TRBJ1-1; v_call: TRBV6-5; d_call: -; cdr3_nt: TGTGCCAGCATTCGAGATGGATCGAACACTGAAGCTTTCTTT; cdr3_aa: CASIRDGSNTEAFF
clone_size: -; cdr3_length: 16; j_call: TRBJ1-5; v_call: TRBV7-9; d_call: TRBD1; cdr3_nt: TGTGCCAGCAGCAACACAGGGGAGGGGACTTATCAGCCCCAGCATTTT; cdr3_aa: CASSNTGEGTYQPQHF
clone_size: -; cdr3_length: 15; j_call: TRBJ2-6; v_call: TRBV6-1; d_call: -; cdr3_nt: TGTGCCAGCAGACAGGGTGGGTCTGGGGCCAACGTCCTGACTTTC; cdr3_aa: CASRQGGSGANVLTF
clone_size: few; cdr3_length: 14; j_call: TRBJ1-2; v_call: TRBV6-5; d_call: -; cdr3_nt: TGTGCCAGCAGAAGTACGACAGCCATATCACGCTACACCTTC; cdr3_aa: CASRSTTAISRYTF
clone_size: -; cdr3_length: 15; j_call: TRBJ2-7; v_call: TRBV4-3; d_call: TRBD2; cdr3_nt: TGCGCCAGCAGCCAAGTGGCTAGCGGCGCCTACGAGCAGTACTTC; cdr3_aa: CASSQVASGAYEQYF
clone_size: -; cdr3_length: 15; j_call: TRBJ1-3; v_call: TRBV9; d_call: -; cdr3_nt: TGTGCCAGCAGCGTAGGGGTGGGCTCTGGAAACACCATATATTTT; cdr3_aa: CASSVGVGSGNTIYF
clone_size: -; cdr3_length: 14; j_call: TRBJ2-3; v_call: TRBV5-1; d_call: -; cdr3_nt: TGCGCCAGCAGCACTCAAACTAGCACAGATACGCAGTATTTT; cdr3_aa: CASSTQTSTDTQYF
clone_size: -; cdr3_length: 13; j_call: TRBJ1-1; v_call: TRBV5-5; d_call: -; cdr3_nt: TGTGCCAGCAGCTTGGACCTTAGGACTGAAGCTTTCTTT; cdr3_aa: CASSLDLRTEAFF
clone_size: -; cdr3_length: 15; j_call: TRBJ2-7; v_call: TRBV7-9; d_call: TRBD1; cdr3_nt: TGTGCCAGCAGCTTAGTCGGACAGGCCCCCTACGAGCAGTACTTC; cdr3_aa: CASSLVGQAPYEQYF
clone_size: -; cdr3_length: 15; j_call: TRBJ1-1; v_call: TRBV18; d_call: TRBD1; cdr3_nt: TGTGCCAGCTCACCCAAACAGGGGGCGCCGACTGAAGCTTTCTTT; cdr3_aa: CASSPKQGAPTEAFF
clone_size: -; cdr3_length: 13; j_call: TRBJ2-7; v_call: TRBV29-1; d_call: -; cdr3_nt: TGCAGCGTTGGGGGAATTGGCTCCTACGAGCAGTACTTC; cdr3_aa: CSVGGIGSYEQYF
clone_size: once; cdr3_length: 12; j_call: TRBJ2-1; v_call: TRBV6-5; d_call: TRBD2; cdr3_nt: TGTGCCACCCTGGGAGGGCCAGGTGAGCAGTTCTTC; cdr3_aa: CATLGGPGEQFF
clone_size: once; cdr3_length: 16; j_call: TRBJ2-4; v_call: TRBV6-5; d_call: TRBD1; cdr3_nt: TGTGCCAGCAGTTACGGTTCGCCGGGACAGCAAAACATTCAGTACTTC; cdr3_aa: CASSYGSPGQQNIQYF
clone_size: -; cdr3_length: 14; j_call: TRBJ2-1; v_call: TRBV19; d_call: -; cdr3_nt: TGTGCCAGTACTTGGGGCTCTTCTTTGAATGAGCAGTTCTTC; cdr3_aa: CASTWGSSLNEQFF
clone_size: -; cdr3_length: 14; j_call: TRBJ1-2; v_call: TRBV6-6; d_call: -; cdr3_nt: TGTGCCAGCAGGGTAGGATCTGACAACCGCGGCTACACCTTC; cdr3_aa: CASRVGSDNRGYTF
clone_size: -; cdr3_length: 14; j_call: TRBJ2-7; v_call: TRBV7-2; d_call: -; cdr3_nt: TGTGCCAGCAGCCGACAGGGAGGGGACTACGAGCAGTACTTC; cdr3_aa: CASSRQGGDYEQYF
clone_size: -; cdr3_length: 14; j_call: TRBJ2-7; v_call: TRBV7-2; d_call: TRBD2; cdr3_nt: TGTGCCAGCAGCCCGACTAGCGTCCCCTACGAGCAGTACTTC; cdr3_aa: CASSPTSVPYEQYF
clone_size: -; cdr3_length: 16; j_call: TRBJ2-5; v_call: TRBV9; d_call: -; cdr3_nt: TGTGCCAGCAGCGTAGCCTCGGACCTCTCGTTAGCGACCCAGTACTTC; cdr3_aa: CASSVASDLSLATQYF
clone_size: -; cdr3_length: 15; j_call: TRBJ2-2; v_call: TRBV28; d_call: -; cdr3_nt: TGTGCCAGCAGTTTATCCGGTCCGGGGACCGGGGAGCTGTTTTTT; cdr3_aa: CASSLSGPGTGELFF
clone_size: -; cdr3_length: 16; j_call: TRBJ1-5; v_call: TRBV19; d_call: -; cdr3_nt: TGTGCCAGTGGGTTTTGGGACATCGATAGCAATCAGCCCCAGCATTTT; cdr3_aa: CASGFWDIDSNQPQHF
clone_size: -; cdr3_length: 14; j_call: TRBJ2-5; v_call: TRBV5-1; d_call: -; cdr3_nt: TGCGCCAGCAGCTTGGGAGGAATCCAAGAGACCCAGTACTTC; cdr3_aa: CASSLGGIQETQYF
clone_size: -; cdr3_length: 12; j_call: TRBJ2-7; v_call: TRBV14; d_call: -; cdr3_nt: TGTGCCAGCAGCCAAGAGACTGTCGGGGAGTACTTC; cdr3_aa: CASSQETVGEYF
clone_size: -; cdr3_length: 15; j_call: TRBJ2-7; v_call: TRBV28; d_call: -; cdr3_nt: TGTGCCAGCAGTTTTCCGGGACTTCGGATTTACGAGCAGTACTTC; cdr3_aa: CASSFPGLRIYEQYF
clone_size: -; cdr3_length: 16; j_call: TRBJ2-7; v_call: TRBV6-6; d_call: -; cdr3_nt: TGTGCCAGCAGTTCAAATCCCCTGGACGGTTCCTACGAGCAGTACTTC; cdr3_aa: CASSSNPLDGSYEQYF
clone_size: -; cdr3_length: 16; j_call: TRBJ2-2; v_call: TRBV5-1; d_call: -; cdr3_nt: TGCGCCAGCAGCTTGGAGGTAGATGGTTGGACCGGGGAGCTGTTTTTT; cdr3_aa: CASSLEVDGWTGELFF
clone_size: -; cdr3_length: 15; j_call: TRBJ1-5; v_call: TRBV7-2; d_call: -; cdr3_nt: TGTGCCAGCAGCTTCGCCCCTAGGGTTGGTCAGCCCCAGCATTTT; cdr3_aa: CASSFAPRVGQPQHF
clone_size: -; cdr3_length: 16; j_call: TRBJ2-4; v_call: TRBV18; d_call: -; cdr3_nt: TGTGCCAGCTCACGGACGGGGGGCTTGGTGGGAAACATTCAGTACTTC; cdr3_aa: CASSRTGGLVGNIQYF
clone_size: -; cdr3_length: 13; j_call: TRBJ1-1; v_call: TRBV2; d_call: -; cdr3_nt: TGTGCCAGCACCAACAGGGCACGCACTGAAGCTTTCTTT; cdr3_aa: CASTNRARTEAFF
clone_size: -; cdr3_length: 15; j_call: TRBJ1-2; v_call: TRBV15; d_call: TRBD1; cdr3_nt: TGTGCCACCAGCAGAGCGGACAGGGAGAACTATGGCTACACCTTC; cdr3_aa: CATSRADRENYGYTF
clone_size: -; cdr3_length: 14; j_call: TRBJ1-2; v_call: TRBV25-1; d_call: TRBD1; cdr3_nt: TGTGCCAGCAGTGAAATCGGGACAGGGGGCCGTTACACCTTC; cdr3_aa: CASSEIGTGGRYTF
clone_size: -; cdr3_length: 14; j_call: TRBJ2-7; v_call: TRBV5-1; d_call: TRBD1; cdr3_nt: TGCGCCAGCAGCCCGGACAGGAGTTCCTACGAGCAGTACTTC; cdr3_aa: CASSPDRSSYEQYF
clone_size: -; cdr3_length: 14; j_call: TRBJ2-7; v_call: TRBV5-4; d_call: TRBD2; cdr3_nt: TGTGCCAGCAGCAGACTAGCGGGGAAGGACGAGCAGTACTTC; cdr3_aa: CASSRLAGKDEQYF
clone_size: -; cdr3_length: 18; j_call: TRBJ2-7; v_call: TRBV7-9; d_call: TRBD2; cdr3_nt: TGTGCCAGCAGCTCGCCTGGGACTAGCGGGGGGCTTGACCTAAAGCAGTACTTC; cdr3_aa: CASSSPGTSGGLDLKQYF
clone_size: -; cdr3_length: 15; j_call: TRBJ1-6; v_call: TRBV5-6; d_call: -; cdr3_nt: TGTGCCAGCAGCTTATGGAGCTCCTATAATTCACCCCTCCACTTT; cdr3_aa: CASSLWSSYNSPLHF
clone_size: -; cdr3_length: 14; j_call: TRBJ1-2; v_call: TRBV29-1; d_call: TRBD1; cdr3_nt: TGCAGCGCCCACGGAAGGACAGGGTCCTATGGCTACACCTTC; cdr3_aa: CSAHGRTGSYGYTF
clone_size: few; cdr3_length: 14; j_call: TRBJ2-6; v_call: TRBV6-4; d_call: -; cdr3_nt: TGTGCCAGCAGTGGTGGGTCTGGGGCCAACGTCCTGACTTTC; cdr3_aa: CASSGGSGANVLTF
clone_size: once; cdr3_length: 13; j_call: TRBJ1-2; v_call: TRBV6-6; d_call: -; cdr3_nt: TGTGCCAGCAGTTTAACTACGGGTTATGGCTACACCTTC; cdr3_aa: CASSLTTGYGYTF
clone_size: -; cdr3_length: 14; j_call: TRBJ2-5; v_call: TRBV7-2; d_call: -; cdr3_nt: TGTGCCAGCAGCTTAGGAGCCAGTGGGGGGACCCAGTACTTC; cdr3_aa: CASSLGASGGTQYF
clone_size: -; cdr3_length: 14; j_call: TRBJ1-5; v_call: TRBV7-8; d_call: -; cdr3_nt: TGTGCCAGCAGCCCAGGGGTTAGCAATCAGCCCCAGCATTTT; cdr3_aa: CASSPGVSNQPQHF
clone_size: -; cdr3_length: 14; j_call: TRBJ1-2; v_call: TRBV15; d_call: -; cdr3_nt: TGTGCCACCTGGGGGGCAGGGAAAGAGTATGGCTACACCTTC; cdr3_aa: CATWGAGKEYGYTF
clone_size: -; cdr3_length: 15; j_call: TRBJ1-2; v_call: TRBV10-3; d_call: -; cdr3_nt: TGTGCCATCAGTGAAGACCTCGGCTCTAGCTATGGCTACACCTTC; cdr3_aa: CAISEDLGSSYGYTF